This T cell receptor beta chain was captured in a study of OX40 agonist ivuxolimab in advanced cancers. Trimming stripped 5 bases from V and 2 bases from J, with 6 bases between. Germline V CDR1 and CDR2: SQVTM, ANQGSEA. The CDR3 is 12 residues long. Profiling relied on immunoSEQ multiplex PCR, and the TCRdb table lists in-frame clones only, not all of them. Among some 40,000 clones, roughly 84% were seen once, and the ten largest hold roughly 19%. The rearrangement joins TRBV29-1 to TRBJ1-4, with no clear D. The receptor comes from an adult with an advanced solid tumor such as melanoma, head and neck, liver or kidney cancer. The input for sequencing was CD4+ or CD8+ T cells sorted from blood, taken in a trial of the OX40 agonist ivuxolimab. The CDR3 sequence is CSVQYTNEKLFF. The DNA for the CDR3 is TGCAGCGTTCAGTACACTAATGAAAAACTGTTTTTT.